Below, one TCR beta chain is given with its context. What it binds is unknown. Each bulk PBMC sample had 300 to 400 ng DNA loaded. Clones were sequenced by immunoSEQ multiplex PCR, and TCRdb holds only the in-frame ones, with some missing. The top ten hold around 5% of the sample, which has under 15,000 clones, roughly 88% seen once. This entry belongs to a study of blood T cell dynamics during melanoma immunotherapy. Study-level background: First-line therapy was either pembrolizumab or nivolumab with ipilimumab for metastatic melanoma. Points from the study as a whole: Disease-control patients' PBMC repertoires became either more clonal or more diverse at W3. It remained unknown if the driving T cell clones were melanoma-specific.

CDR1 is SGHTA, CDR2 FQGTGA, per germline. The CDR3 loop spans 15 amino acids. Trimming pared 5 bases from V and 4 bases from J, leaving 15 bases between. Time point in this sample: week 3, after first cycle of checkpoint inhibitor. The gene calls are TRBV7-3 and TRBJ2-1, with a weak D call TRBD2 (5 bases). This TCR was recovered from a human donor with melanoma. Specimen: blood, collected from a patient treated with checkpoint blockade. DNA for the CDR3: TGTGCCAGCAGCGCCCGCCGGGGATCTTACAATGAGCAGTTCTTC. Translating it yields CASSARRGSYNEQFF.